Listed below are T cell receptor beta chains from one sample, sequenced in a study of beta chain features in type 1 diabetes. Using immunoSEQ multiplex PCR, the repertoire was profiled, and TCRdb retains in-frame clones only, with some absent. The sample lists under 400,000 clones, 10% to 15% occurring once. The specimen was naive CD4+ T cells from blood. All receptors come from a woman under 30 with type 1 diabetes. CDR3s include the opening cysteine and the closing phenylalanine or tryptophan. A D gene is named only where the DNA matches it firmly. Clone size is stated in some rows and not others, as once, few, many or a class when expanded.

V gene	J gene	clone size	D gene	CDR3 DNA	CDR3 protein
TRBV29-1	TRBJ1-2	few	-	TGCAGCGTTGCACATAACACTAACTATGGCTACACCTTC	CSVAHNTNYGYTF
TRBV7-9	TRBJ1-3	-	-	TGTGCCAGCAGCCTCTCCGGAGACACCATATATTTT	CASSLSGDTIYF
TRBV30	TRBJ2-7	few	TRBD2	TGTGCCTGGAGTGGAGTCAGGACTAGCGGGAGGGCGAGTGAGCAGTACTTC	CAWSGVRTSGRASEQYF
TRBV2	TRBJ2-5	-	TRBD1	TGTGCCAGCAGGGGGACAGCACAAGAGACCCAGTACTTC	CASRGTAQETQYF
TRBV9	TRBJ2-1	few	TRBD2	TGTGCCAGCAGCGCCATAGGGCTAGCGGGAGTCGATGAGCAGTTCTTC	CASSAIGLAGVDEQFF
TRBV23-1	TRBJ1-4	few	-	TGCGCCAGCGGAAGGACTCGGGAAAAACTGTTTTTT	CASGRTREKLFF
TRBV7-9	TRBJ1-2	-	TRBD1	TGTGCCAGCAGCTCCGGGACAGGGGGCGGTGGCTACACCTTC	CASSSGTGGGGYTF
TRBV7-2	TRBJ2-7	few	TRBD2	TGTGCCAGCAGCTTCCTAGCGGGGGGCGACTACGAGCAGTACTTC	CASSFLAGGDYEQYF
TRBV29-1	TRBJ2-7	-	TRBD2	TGCAGCGTTGGGACTAGCGGGGACGAGCAGTACTTC	CSVGTSGDEQYF
TRBV19	TRBJ2-1	-	-	TGTGCCAGTAGTAGGGGGGTCGAGCAGTTCTTC	CASSRGVEQFF
TRBV6-5	TRBJ1-2	few	TRBD1	TGTGCCAGCAGTTACAGGAGGGACAGGGGCCAGTATGGCTACACCTTC	CASSYRRDRGQYGYTF
TRBV9	TRBJ1-2	-	TRBD1	TGTGCCAGCAGCGTTTCCGACAGGGCCTATGGCTACACCTTC	CASSVSDRAYGYTF
TRBV11-2	TRBJ2-7	-	TRBD2	TGTGCCAGCAGCCCCGGGCCTAGCGGGGGGGCCAGGCAGTACTTC	CASSPGPSGGARQYF
TRBV7-2	TRBJ2-5	-	-	TGTGCCAGCAGCCCCTCTATAGTCCAAGAGACCCAGTACTTC	CASSPSIVQETQYF
TRBV15	TRBJ2-7	-	-	TGTGCCACCAGCAGAGTGACAGCTGGTCGGAACGAGCAGTACTTC	CATSRVTAGRNEQYF
TRBV7-2	TRBJ2-7	few	-	TGTGCCAGCACCAGAGCGGGCCATCTGGAAGAGCAGTACTTC	CASTRAGHLEEQYF
TRBV30	TRBJ2-2	-	TRBD2	TGTGCCTGGAGTGTACTAGCGGGACGGTCCGGGGAGCTGTTTTTT	CAWSVLAGRSGELFF
TRBV7-9	TRBJ1-5	few	-	TGTGCCAGCAGCTCAAGTAATGGGGCGCCGCTTATACCCCAGCATTTT	CASSSSNGAPLIPQHF
TRBV5-4	TRBJ2-1	-	TRBD2	TGTGCCAGCACCCCAGGGACTAGCGGGAGGAGTGAGCAGTTCTTC	CASTPGTSGRSEQFF
TRBV6-5	TRBJ1-1	few	-	TGTGCCAGCAGTTCCCCTCGGGGTGGGACTGAAGCTTTCTTT	CASSSPRGGTEAFF
TRBV2	TRBJ1-5	-	-	TGTGCCAGCAGTGAGACGGCGGAGCAGCCCCAGCATTTT	CASSETAEQPQHF
TRBV29-1	TRBJ1-1	-	-	TGCAGCGAAATGGGGCAGGGAAGAACTGAAGCTTTCTTT	CSEMGQGRTEAFF
TRBV7-8	TRBJ1-6	-	-	TGTGCCAGCAGCTTATTTAGCGGAGGGGCCTCACCCCTCCACTTT	CASSLFSGGASPLHF
TRBV15	TRBJ2-1	few	-	TGTGCCACCAGCGGGAGGCCACTGACCGGAAATGAGCAGTTCTTC	CATSGRPLTGNEQFF